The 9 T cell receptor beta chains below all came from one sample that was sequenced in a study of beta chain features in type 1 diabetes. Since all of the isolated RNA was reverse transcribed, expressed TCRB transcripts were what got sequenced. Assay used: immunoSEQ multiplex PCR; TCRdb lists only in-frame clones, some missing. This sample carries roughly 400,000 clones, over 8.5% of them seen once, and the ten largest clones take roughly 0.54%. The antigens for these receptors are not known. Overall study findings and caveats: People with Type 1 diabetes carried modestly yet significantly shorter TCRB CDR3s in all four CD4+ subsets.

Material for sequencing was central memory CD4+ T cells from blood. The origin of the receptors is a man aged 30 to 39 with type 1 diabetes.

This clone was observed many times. CDR3 region: CASSLGADTQYF. CDR3 nucleotides: TGTGCCAGCAGCTTGGGGGCGGATACGCAGTATTTT. The V and J genes are TRBV5-4 and TRBJ2-3, with D hard to call. The germline gives CDR1 SGHNT, CDR2 YYREEE (reference sequence). V shed 0 bases and J shed 6 bases, with 5 bases lying between them. This CDR3 has 12 amino acids. Looking up the rest from reference TRBV5-4 and TRBJ2-3 gives the full variable domain: ETGVTQSPTHLIKTRGQQVTLRCSSQSGHNTVSWYQQALGQGPQFIFQYYREEENGRGNFPPRFSGLQFPNYSSELNVNALELDDSALYLCASSLGADTQYFGPGTRLTVL.

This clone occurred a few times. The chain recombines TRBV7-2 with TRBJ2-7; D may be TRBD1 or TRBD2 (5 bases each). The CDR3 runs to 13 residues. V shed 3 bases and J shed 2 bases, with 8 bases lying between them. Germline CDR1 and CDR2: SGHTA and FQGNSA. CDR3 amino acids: CASSLGVTYEQYF. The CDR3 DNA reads TGTGCCAGCAGCTTGGGGGTTACCTACGAGCAGTACTTC.

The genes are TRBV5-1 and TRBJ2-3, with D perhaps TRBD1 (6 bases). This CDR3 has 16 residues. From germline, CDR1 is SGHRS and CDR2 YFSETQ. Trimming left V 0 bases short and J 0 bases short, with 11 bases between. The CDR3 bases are TGCGCCAGCAGCTTGGGCCAGGGGCCTAGCACAGATACGCAGTATTTT. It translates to CASSLGQGPSTDTQYF.

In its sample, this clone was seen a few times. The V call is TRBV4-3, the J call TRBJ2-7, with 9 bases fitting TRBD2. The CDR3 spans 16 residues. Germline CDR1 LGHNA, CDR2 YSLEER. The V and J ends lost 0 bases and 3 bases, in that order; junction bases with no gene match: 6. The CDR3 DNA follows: TGCGCCAGCAGCCAAGACCCGACTAGCGGAATCTACGAGCAGTACTTC. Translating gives CASSQDPTSGIYEQYF.

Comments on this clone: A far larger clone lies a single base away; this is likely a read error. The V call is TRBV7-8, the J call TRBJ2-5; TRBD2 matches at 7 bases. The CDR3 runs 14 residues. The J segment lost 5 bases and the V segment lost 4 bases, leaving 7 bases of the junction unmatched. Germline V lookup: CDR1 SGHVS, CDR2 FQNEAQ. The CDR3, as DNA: TGTGCCAGCAGCTCGACTAGCAGGATGGAGACCCAGTACTTC. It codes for CASSSTSRMETQYF.

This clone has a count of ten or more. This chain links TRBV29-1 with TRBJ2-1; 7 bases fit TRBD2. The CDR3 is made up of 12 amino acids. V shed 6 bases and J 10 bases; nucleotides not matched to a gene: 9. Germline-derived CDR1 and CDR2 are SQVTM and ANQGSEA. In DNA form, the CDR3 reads TGCAGCGTCGGTGGACTAGAGAGGGAGCAGTTCTTC. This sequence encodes CSVGGLEREQFF.

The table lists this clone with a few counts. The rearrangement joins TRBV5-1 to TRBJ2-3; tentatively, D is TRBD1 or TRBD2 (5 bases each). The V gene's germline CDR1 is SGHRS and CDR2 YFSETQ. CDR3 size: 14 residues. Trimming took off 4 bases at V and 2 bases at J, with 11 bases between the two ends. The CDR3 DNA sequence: TGCGCCAGCAGCACATCGGGACCCACAGATACGCAGTATTTT. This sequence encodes CASSTSGPTDTQYF.

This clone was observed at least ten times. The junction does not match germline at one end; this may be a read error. The CDR3 nucleotides are TGTGCCAGCAGTGACTCGGACAGGAGCCAGCCCCAGCATTTT. Protein: CASSDSDRSQPQHF. The chain joins TRBV6-6 to TRBJ1-5; TRBD1 matches at 7 bases. This CDR3 comprises 14 residues. From germline, CDR1 is MNHNY and CDR2 SVGAGI (reference sequence).

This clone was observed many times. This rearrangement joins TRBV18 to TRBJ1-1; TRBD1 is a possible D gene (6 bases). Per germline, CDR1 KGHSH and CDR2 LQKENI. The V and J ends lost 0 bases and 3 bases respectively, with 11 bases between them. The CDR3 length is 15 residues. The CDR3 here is CASSPPNRDDTEAFF. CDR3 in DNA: TGTGCCAGCTCACCACCGAACAGGGATGACACTGAAGCTTTCTTT.